Shown below are 13 T cell receptor beta chains from a single sample sequenced in a study of Ad26.COV2.S vaccination and SARS-CoV-2 variants. Generated by immunoSEQ multiplex PCR, the TCRdb table keeps only in-frame clones and is missing some. The sample contains fewer than 50,000 clones, 75% to 85% of which appear only once. This specimen was peripheral blood, taken after recovery from COVID-19. These receptors came from a human donor who had recovered from COVID-19.

Of note for this clone: Compared with germline, one end of the junction differs, possibly owing to a read error. The gene calls are TRBV27 and TRBJ1-4; maybe TRBD1 (6 bases). Germline CDR1 is MNHEY and CDR2 is SMNVEV (reference sequence). The CDR3 length is 15 residues. The chain's CDR3 is CASNLKGATNEKLFF. DNA of the CDR3: TGTGCCAGCAATTTAAAGGGGGCAACTAATGAAAAACTGTTTTTT.

The chain combines TRBV2 with TRBJ1-2; TRBD1 is a possible D gene (5 bases). Germline V CDR1 and CDR2: SNHLY, FYNNEI. Trimming took off 4 bases at V and 4 bases at J, with 13 bases between the two ends. The CDR3 covers 14 residues. CDR3 residues: CASSVSGDGYGYTF. The CDR3, as DNA: TGTGCCAGCAGTGTATCGGGGGACGGCTATGGCTACACCTTC. Combining the CDR3 with reference TRBV2 and TRBJ1-2 gives the whole variable domain EPEVTQTPSHQVTQMGQEVILRCVPISNHLYFYWYRQILGQKVEFLVSFYNNEISEKSEIFDDQFSVERPDGSNFTLKIRSTKLEDSAMYFCASSVSGDGYGYTFGSGTRLTVV.

The genes are TRBV11-3 and TRBJ2-3; D possibly uses TRBD1 or TRBD2 (5 bases each). Per the germline V gene, CDR1 is SGHNT and CDR2 is YENEEA. The V end lost 1 base, the J end lost 1 base, and 12 bases lay between the germline ends. CDR3 size: 16 residues. DNA of the CDR3: TGTGCCAGCAGCTTAGGGCTTACGGGACGCACAGATACGCAGTATTTT. Translating gives CASSLGLTGRTDTQYF. The full variable domain, its missing parts supplied by reference TRBV11-3 and TRBJ2-3, is EAGVVQSPRYKIIEKKQPVAFWCNPISGHNTLYWYLQNLGQGPELLIRYENEEAVDDSQLPKDRFSAERLKGVDSTLKIQPAELGDSAVYLCASSLGLTGRTDTQYFGPGTRLTVL.

The chain is built from TRBV5-1 and TRBJ2-3; 14 positions match TRBD2. J was trimmed by 5 bases and V by 3 bases; bases with no gene match: 2. From germline, CDR1 is SGHRS and CDR2 YFSETQ. The CDR3 totals 15 residues. CDR3 sequence (DNA): TGCGCCAGCAGCTGGGGACTAGCGGGAGAAGATACGCAGTATTTT. It encodes CASSWGLAGEDTQYF. The full variable domain, with the rest looked up from reference TRBV5-1 and TRBJ2-3, is KAGVTQTPRYLIKTRGQQVTLSCSPISGHRSVSWYQQTPGQGLQFLFEYFSETQRNKGNFPGRFSGRQFSNSRSEMNVSTLELGDSALYLCASSWGLAGEDTQYFGPGTRLTVL.

The rearrangement joins TRBV7-2 to TRBJ1-1, with a tentative D call TRBD1 (5 bases). The CDR3 has 16 residues. V was pared by 5 bases and J by 4 bases, with 20 bases between. Germline-derived CDR1 and CDR2 are SGHTA and FQGNSA. Here the CDR3 reads CASSPGSGRGPTEAFF. The CDR3 nucleotides are TGTGCCAGCAGCCCGGGGTCGGGACGCGGGCCCACTGAAGCTTTCTTT.

This chain links TRBV6-5 with TRBJ1-5, with 10 bases lining up with TRBD1. With V trimmed by 6 bases and J by 9 bases, 8 bases remained unmatched. The germline CDR1 and CDR2 sequences are MNHEY and SVGAGI. This CDR3 region has 14 residues. This CDR3 reads CASSHGQGEVPQHF. Here the CDR3 DNA reads TGTGCCAGCAGCCACGGACAGGGGGAGGTGCCCCAGCATTTT.

V is TRBV19 and J is TRBJ1-1; 7 bases are a match to TRBD1. CDR3 length: 14 residues. The V gene end was trimmed by 7 bases and the J gene end by 3 bases; junction bases not matched to a gene: 8. Germline assignment: CDR1 LNHDA and CDR2 SQIVND (reference sequence). CDR3 region: CASMEGQTYTEAFF. CDR3 DNA sequence: TGTGCCAGTATGGAGGGACAGACTTACACTGAAGCTTTCTTT.

CDR3 DNA sequence: TGTGCCAGCAGCGTTTGGACTAGCGGGGCTAGCTCCTACAATGAGCAGTTCTTC. Translated, it gives CASSVWTSGASSYNEQFF. The J gene is TRBJ2-1, the V gene TRBV9, with 12 positions matching TRBD2. Unmatched junction bases numbered 6, after V lost 2 bases and J lost 0 bases. This CDR3 region has 18 residues. The V gene's germline CDR1 is SGDLS and CDR2 YYNGEE.

This chain joins TRBV18 and TRBJ1-3, with unresolved D. The CDR3 loop spans 16 amino acids. Germline V lookup: CDR1 KGHSH, CDR2 LQKENI. Trimming stripped 4 bases from V and 0 bases from J, with 13 bases between. The CDR3 region is CASSRSPPASGNTIYF. Written as DNA, the CDR3 is TGTGCCAGCTCACGAAGCCCCCCCGCCTCTGGAAACACCATATATTTT.

The chain joins TRBV6-5 to TRBJ1-1; D remains unclear. This CDR3 comprises 12 residues. Germline assignment: CDR1 MNHEY and CDR2 SVGAGI. The V and J ends lost 2 bases and 8 bases respectively, with 9 bases between them. For the CDR3, the DNA is TGTGCCAGCAGTTACCCGGACCCCGAAGCTTTCTTT. It encodes CASSYPDPEAFF.

This sequence joins TRBV3-1 (or the pseudogene TRBV3-2) and TRBJ2-7, with 9 bases fitting TRBD1. Germline-derived CDR1 and CDR2 are LGHDT and YNNKEL (reference sequence). The V gene end was trimmed by 5 bases and the J gene end by 3 bases; junction bases not matched to a gene: 5. CDR3 length equals 14 residues. The CDR3 DNA reads as TGTGCCAGCAGCAGGGGACAGGGTGACTACGAGCAGTACTTC. This sequence encodes CASSRGQGDYEQYF.

The rearrangement uses TRBV20-1 and TRBJ2-7, with D perhaps matching TRBD1 (6 bases). The V and J ends lost 3 bases and 5 bases respectively, with 17 bases between them. The length of the CDR3 is 14 residues. In germline, CDR1 is DFQATT, CDR2 SNEGSKA (reference sequence). The CDR3 nucleotides are TGCAGTGCTAGTTATACAGGGAACCTAGACGAGCAGTACGTC. Its protein is CSASYTGNLDEQYV.

The chain joins TRBV24-1 to TRBJ1-3, with D possibly TRBD1 on 5 matching bases. CDR1 KGHDR and CDR2 SFDVKD come from the germline V gene. The length of the CDR3 is 15 residues. V was trimmed by 0 bases and J by 9 bases, leaving 14 bases between them. CDR3 coding DNA: TGTGCCACCAGTGATTTGACAGACCGCGGGGGCACCATATATTTT. It specifies CATSDLTDRGGTIYF.